This T cell receptor (beta chain) was identified during a study of blood T cells in healthy people across ages. Points from the study as a whole: Lack of knowledge of donor CMV status possibly confounded expanded clonotype changes.

Using a J-beta primer mix together with a sample-barcoded 5' primer, a second PCR was run for roughly 6 to 12 cycles. Every cDNA molecule carried a tag from a template-switch adaptor bearing 12 random nucleotides. TCRdb re-analysed the 5' RACE reads in MiXCR, keeping a single row per CDR3 protein. The table lists around 1.5 million distinct CDR3 sequences, 30% to 40% of them singletons. CDR1 SGHRS and CDR2 YFSETQ come from the germline V gene. The CDR3 loop spans 14 amino acids. As regards this clonotype: Its antigen is unidentified. This may be a read error, as it is one base from a much larger clone.

The chain employs TRBV5-1 and TRBJ2-7; TRBD2 matches at 8 bases. The clonotype comes from a woman in her twenties or thirties in good health. The sample consisted of blood. CDR3 region: CVSSREGQTYEQYF. As DNA, the CDR3 is TGCGTCAGCAGCCGGGAGGGCCAGACCTACGAGCAGTACTTC. Full variable domain (missing parts from reference TRBV5-1 and TRBJ2-7): KAGVTQTPRYLIKTRGQQVTLSCSPISGHRSVSWYQQTPGQGLQFLFEYFSETQRNKGNFPGRFSGRQFSNSRSEMNVSTLELGDSALYLCVSSREGQTYEQYFGPGTRLTVT.